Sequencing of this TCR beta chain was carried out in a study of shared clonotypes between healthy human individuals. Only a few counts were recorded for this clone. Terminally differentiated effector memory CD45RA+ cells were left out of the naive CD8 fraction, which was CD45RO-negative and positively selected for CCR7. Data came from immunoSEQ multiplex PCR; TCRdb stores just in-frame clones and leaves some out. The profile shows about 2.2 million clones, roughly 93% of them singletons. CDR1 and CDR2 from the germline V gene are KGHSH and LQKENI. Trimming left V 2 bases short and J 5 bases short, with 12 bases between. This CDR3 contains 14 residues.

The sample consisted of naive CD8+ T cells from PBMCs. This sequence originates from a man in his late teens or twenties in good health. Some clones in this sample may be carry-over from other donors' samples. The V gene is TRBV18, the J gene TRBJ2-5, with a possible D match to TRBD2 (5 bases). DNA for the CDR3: TGTGCCAGCTCACCAGAGCCGGCGGGCGAGACCCAGTACTTC. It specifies CASSPEPAGETQYF.